This T cell receptor beta chain is drawn from a study of blood T cells in healthy people across ages. Study as a whole: Template switching captured about one barcoded beta molecule per two T cells.

With a J-beta primer mix and a sample-barcoded 5' primer, a second PCR ran roughly 7 to 11 cycles. TCRdb independently ran MiXCR on the 5' RACE reads; one entry per CDR3 protein. The table includes roughly 800,000 distinct CDR3 sequences, around 25% detected once. Study-level findings and limits: The study could not conclusively compare naive and antigen-experienced cells, given its unsorted PBMCs.

This clonotype appeared a few times. Its antigen is undetermined. CDR1 is MNHEY, CDR2 SVGEGT, per germline. The CDR3 totals 13 residues. V was pared by 2 bases and J by 5 bases, with 9 bases between. The sample also formed part of further work on T cells of mothers and their children.

The chain recombines TRBV6-2 or TRBV6-3 with TRBJ2-5; D is undetermined. This TCR was sampled from a boy between 10 and 17 years old in good health. Sample: blood. CDR3 in DNA: TGTGCCAGCAGTTACCTTTCAGCTGAGACCCAGTACTTC. It encodes CASSYLSAETQYF.